This TCR beta chain was documented in a study of regulatory T cells in long-lasting Graves disease. Study in general: Antithyroid drug intake by newly diagnosed Graves' patients had lasted under 3 months. Study results and caveats: Persistent cases favored TRBV28, TRBJ1-2 and TRBJ2-5.

Building the TCR beta libraries relied on iRepertoire HTBI primers, and CDR3 regions underwent Arm-PCR. TCRdb analysed the multiplex PCR reads with MiXCR anew, one entry per CDR3 protein. The sample carries fewer than 500,000 distinct CDR3 sequences, around 15% recorded once. The V gene lost 3 bases and the J gene lost 6 bases, with 12 bases spanning the gap. The CDR3 sequence is 14 residues long. Germline V gives CDR1 MDHEN, CDR2 SYDVKM. As for time point: newly diagnosed GD, antithyroid drugs for less than 3 months. Extracted RNA from PBMCs served as the source of the TCR library. This clonotype has ten or more counts. Its cognate antigen is unknown. These data also featured in a second study, about T cells in Graves' hyperthyroidism and ophthalmopathy.

This receptor was identified in a man aged 35 to 55 with Graves disease. The sample was peripheral blood mononuclear cells (PBMCs), taken at new diagnosis, from a patient treated with antithyroid drugs. This chain uses TRBV28 with TRBJ2-1; a weak D match, TRBD2 (7 bases). CDR3 in DNA: TGTGCCAGCAGTTTGTCCGGGGGGCTCAATGAGCAGTTCTTC. Translation: CASSLSGGLNEQFF.